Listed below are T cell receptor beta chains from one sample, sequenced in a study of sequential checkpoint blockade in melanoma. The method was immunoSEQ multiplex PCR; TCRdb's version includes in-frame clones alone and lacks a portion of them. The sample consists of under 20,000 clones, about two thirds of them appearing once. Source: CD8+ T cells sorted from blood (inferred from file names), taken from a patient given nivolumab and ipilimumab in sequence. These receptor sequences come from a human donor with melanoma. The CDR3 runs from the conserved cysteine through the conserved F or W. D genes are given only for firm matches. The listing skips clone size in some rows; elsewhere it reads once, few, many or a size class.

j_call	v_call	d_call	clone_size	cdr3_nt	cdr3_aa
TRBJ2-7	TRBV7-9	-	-	TGTGCCAGCAGCTTAGGCGCAGGGGGGACCTACGAGCAGTACTTC	CASSLGAGGTYEQYF
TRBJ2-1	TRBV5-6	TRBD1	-	TGTGCCAGCAGCTTGGGGGGGACAGGATACAATGAGCAGTTCTTC	CASSLGGTGYNEQFF
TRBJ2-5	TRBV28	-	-	TGTGCCAGCAGTTTCCCTCGAATTCCGAAGGCAGGCCTACTCCAAGAGACCCAGTACTTC	CASSFPRIPKAGLLQETQYF
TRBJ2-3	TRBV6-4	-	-	TGTGCCAGCAGTGACATAGCCGGCAGCACAGATACGCAGTATTTT	CASSDIAGSTDTQYF
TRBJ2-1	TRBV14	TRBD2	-	TGTGCCAGCAGCCCCCGACTAGCGGGGTGGCATGAGCAGTTCTTC	CASSPRLAGWHEQFF
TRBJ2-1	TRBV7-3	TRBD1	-	TGTGCCAGCAGCTTAAGTCCACGGGTGGACAGGGGAGGTCGGTACAATGAGCAGTTCTTC	CASSLSPRVDRGGRYNEQFF
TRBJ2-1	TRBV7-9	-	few	TGTGCCAGCAGCTTCATAGAGGGGGACCGGACTGAGCAGTTCTTC	CASSFIEGDRTEQFF
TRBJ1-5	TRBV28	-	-	TGTGCCAGCAGTTTTGCGGGCAATCAGCCCCAGCATTTT	CASSFAGNQPQHF
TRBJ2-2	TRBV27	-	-	TGTGCCAGCAGTCCTCCCTTCGCGGGAACCGGGGAGCTGTTTTTT	CASSPPFAGTGELFF
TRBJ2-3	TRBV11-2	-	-	TGTGCCAGCAGCTCCTTGAACGGGGGGCAGTATTTT	CASSSLNGGQYF
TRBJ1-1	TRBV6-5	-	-	TGTGCCAGCAGTTACTCGAAGGGGGTGAACACTGAAGCTTTCTTT	CASSYSKGVNTEAFF
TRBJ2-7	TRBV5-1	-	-	TGCGCCAGCAGCTCCGGGGTTTCTTACGAGCAGTACTTC	CASSSGVSYEQYF
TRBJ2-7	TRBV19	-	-	TGTGCCAGTAGCCCGAGGGAAAAATACGAGCAGTACTTC	CASSPREKYEQYF
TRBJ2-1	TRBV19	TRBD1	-	TGTGCCAGTAGTATAGAAAGGGGGCAGGATGAGCAGTTCTTC	CASSIERGQDEQFF
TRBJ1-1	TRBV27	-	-	TGTGCCAGCGCGATCGTGGTGGGGAGCACTGAAGCTTTCTTT	CASAIVVGSTEAFF
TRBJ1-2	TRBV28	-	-	TGTGCCAGCAGTTTATTCAGAAGCGATAACTATGGCTACACCTTC	CASSLFRSDNYGYTF
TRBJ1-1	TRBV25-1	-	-	TGTGCCAGCAGTGAAAGAGCAGAAGCTTTCTTT	CASSERAEAFF
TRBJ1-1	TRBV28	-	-	TGTGCCAGCAGTGTGCGGTCGTACACTGAAGCTTTCTTT	CASSVRSYTEAFF
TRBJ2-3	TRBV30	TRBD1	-	TGTGCCTGGACCGCAGGGACAGGGTGGACAGATACGCAGTATTTT	CAWTAGTGWTDTQYF
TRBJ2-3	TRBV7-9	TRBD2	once	TGTGCCAGCAGCCCTAGCGGGGGCACAGATACGCAGTATTTT	CASSPSGGTDTQYF
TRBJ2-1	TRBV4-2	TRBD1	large	TGTGCCAGCTGGCCGGGACAGGGACACAATGAGCAGTTCTTC	CASWPGQGHNEQFF
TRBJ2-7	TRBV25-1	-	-	TGTGCCAGCAGGGAGACCATCTACGAGCAGTACTTC	CASRETIYEQYF
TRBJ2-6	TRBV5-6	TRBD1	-	TGTGCCAGCAGCTTGGGACAGGGGCCCGGCTGGGCCAACGTCCTGACTTTC	CASSLGQGPGWANVLTF